The 16 T cell receptor beta chains given below trace back to one sample, sequenced in a study of OX40 agonist ivuxolimab in advanced cancers. The method was immunoSEQ multiplex PCR; TCRdb's version includes in-frame clones alone and lacks a portion of them. The table shows fewer than 85,000 clones, with approximately 80% occurring only once. The material sequenced was CD4+ or CD8+ T cells sorted from blood, taken in a trial of the OX40 agonist ivuxolimab. These receptors were collected from an adult with an advanced solid tumor such as melanoma, head and neck, liver or kidney cancer.

This clone was counted a few times. CDR3 protein: CASSRGAGDETQYF. CDR3 nucleotide sequence: TGTGCCAGCAGCCGAGGGGCGGGAGACGAGACCCAGTACTTC. The chain has TRBV7-3 and TRBJ2-5, with TRBD2 identical over 7 bases. In germline, CDR1 is SGHTA, CDR2 FQGTGA. The CDR3 consists of 14 residues. With 5 bases clipped from V and 5 bases from J, the junction kept 8 bases outside the gene matches.

J is TRBJ2-7 and V is TRBV9; 9 nucleotides line up with TRBD1. J was trimmed by 7 bases and V by 0 bases; bases with no gene match: 2. Germline CDR1 reads SGDLS; CDR2 reads YYNGEE. CDR3 length: 13 residues. In DNA, the CDR3 is TGTGCCAGCAGCGTAGGGACAGGGGCAGAGCAGTACTTC. It is translated as CASSVGTGAEQYF.

V gene TRBV5-4 combines with J gene TRBJ1-2; D ambiguous. With 1 base removed from V and 5 bases from J, the gap between germline ends came to 6 bases. Germline V gene lookup returns CDR1 SGHNT and CDR2 YYREEE (reference sequence). The CDR3 length is 12 residues. The CDR3 spells CASSLYRYGYTF. The CDR3 nucleotides read TGTGCCAGCAGCTTGTACAGATATGGCTACACCTTC. The full variable domain, completed using reference TRBV5-4 and TRBJ1-2, is ETGVTQSPTHLIKTRGQQVTLRCSSQSGHNTVSWYQQALGQGPQFIFQYYREEENGRGNFPPRFSGLQFPNYSSELNVNALELDDSALYLCASSLYRYGYTFGSGTRLTVV.

This clone was seen a handful of times. This chain links TRBV10-3 with TRBJ1-2, with D maybe TRBD1 (5 bases). Germline values: CDR1 ENHRY, CDR2 SYGVKD. Trimming cost V 10 bases and J 3 bases, with 12 bases left between them. The CDR3 runs to 12 residues. CDR3 bases: TGTGCCACTCCCGGGACTTACTATGGCTACACCTTC. Its translation: CATPGTYYGYTF.

Comments on this clone: The junction shows a germline mismatch at one end, possibly a read error. Other DNA sequences in the same sample also yield this CDR3. The chain couples TRBV5-6 to TRBJ2-7; D is perhaps TRBD2 (6 bases). This CDR3 spans 17 amino acids. Germline CDR1 and CDR2: SGHDT and YYEEEE. CDR3 in amino acids: CASSSLVSTGEVDEQYF. CDR3 bases: TGCGCCAGCAGCTCCCTTGTTTCTACGGGGGAAGTGGACGAGCAGTACTTC.

The genes are TRBV5-7 and TRBJ1-3; D might be TRBD1 (6 bases). TRBV5-7 is an ORF, and what it does is uncertain. V lost 2 bases, J lost 2 bases, and 23 bases lay in between. This CDR3 is 19 amino acids long. The DNA for the CDR3 is TGTGCCAGCAGCTTAGACAGGACACCCTCGCTTATCGCTGGAAACACCATATATTTT. It yields the protein CASSLDRTPSLIAGNTIYF.

The chain links TRBV7-2 to TRBJ1-2, with 8 bases lining up with TRBD1. Germline trimming cut 5 bases from V and 8 bases from J; bases unmatched to any gene: 13. The CDR3 is made up of 15 amino acids. CDR1 and CDR2 from the germline V gene are SGHTA and FQGNSA. This CDR3 reads CASSLSSGQGHGYTF. The DNA of the CDR3 is TGTGCCAGCAGCCTGAGCTCCGGACAGGGTCACGGCTACACCTTC.

The V call is TRBV6-5, the J call TRBJ1-2; tentatively, D is TRBD1 (5 bases). With 2 bases removed from V and 8 bases from J, the gap between germline ends came to 15 bases. This CDR3 contains 14 residues. Germline CDR1 and CDR2: MNHEY and SVGAGI. In DNA, the CDR3 is TGTGCCAGCAGTTACGACAGCTTGCTCCTAGGCTACACCTTC. This gives the protein CASSYDSLLLGYTF.

The gene calls are TRBV5-5 and TRBJ1-4; D uncertain. Germline values: CDR1 SGHKS, CDR2 YYEKEE (reference sequence). The ends were cut back, 4 bases at V and 7 bases at J, with 20 bases in the middle. This CDR3 spans 16 amino acids. The CDR3 is CASSPQPGNWGEKLFF. The CDR3 coding sequence is TGTGCCAGCAGCCCTCAACCGGGGAACTGGGGTGAAAAACTGTTTTTT. The entire variable domain, with the rest obtained from reference TRBV5-5 and TRBJ1-4, is as follows: DAGVTQSPTHLIKTRGQQVTLRCSPISGHKSVSWYQQVLGQGPQFIFQYYEKEERGRGNFPDRFSARQFPNYSSELNVNALLLGDSALYLCASSPQPGNWGEKLFFGSGTQLSVL.

The chain links TRBV7-2 to TRBJ2-2; 10 bases match TRBD2. Trimming took 4 bases from V and 3 from J; bases not matched to a gene: 2. From germline, CDR1 is SGHTA and CDR2 FQGNSA. The CDR3 covers 15 residues. The DNA of the CDR3 is TGTGCCAGCAGCTCGAGCGGGGGGGACACCGGGGAGCTGTTTTTT. It yields the protein CASSSSGGDTGELFF.

The genes are TRBV6-5 and TRBJ2-5; D might be TRBD1 (5 bases). Germline CDR1 reads MNHEY; CDR2 reads SVGAGI. V lost 2 bases and J lost 6, with 16 bases in between. CDR3 length equals 15 residues. As DNA, the CDR3 is TGTGCCAGCAGTTACGACAGTATCAGCAGGAAGACCCAGTACTTC. Translating gives CASSYDSISRKTQYF.

The chain joins TRBV30 to TRBJ1-6, with D unclear. The CDR3 contains 14 residues. V lost 0 bases to trimming and J lost 7 bases, with 10 bases between them. Germline V gene data show CDR1 as GTSNPN and CDR2 as SVGIG (reference sequence). The CDR3 protein is CAWSVKLPNSPLHF. The DNA of the CDR3 is TGTGCCTGGAGTGTAAAGCTTCCCAATTCACCCCTCCACTTT.

The chain links TRBV7-2 to TRBJ1-4, with 11 bases aligning to TRBD1. In germline, CDR1 is SGHTA, CDR2 FQGNSA. With 0 bases clipped from V and 8 bases from J, the junction kept 8 bases outside the gene matches. The CDR3 extends over 17 amino acids. DNA for the CDR3: TGTGCCAGCAGCTTAGCGTCAATCGGGACAGGGGGAGAAAAACTGTTTTTT. It encodes CASSLASIGTGGEKLFF.

The chain has TRBV9 and TRBJ2-3; TRBD2 matches 9 bases. In germline, CDR1 is SGDLS, CDR2 YYNGEE. The trim removed 4 bases at V and 3 bases at J, leaving 12 bases unmatched. The CDR3 covers 17 residues. For the CDR3, the DNA is TGTGCCAGCAGCACCCGAGGAAGCGGGGGGTCGACAGATACGCAGTATTTT. Translated, it gives CASSTRGSGGSTDTQYF.

The V call is TRBV5-1, the J call TRBJ2-1; 7 nucleotides align to TRBD2. Germline lookup yields CDR1 SGHRS and CDR2 YFSETQ. Unmatched junction bases numbered 17, after V lost 5 bases and J lost 0 bases. The CDR3 runs to 19 residues. CDR3 sequence (DNA): TGCGCCAGCAGACGGGCGGGAGTGGGCCTAGTGAGCTCCTACAATGAGCAGTTCTTC. Protein sequence: CASRRAGVGLVSSYNEQFF.

The chain joins TRBV14 to TRBJ1-4; D is possibly TRBD1 (5 bases). Germline V gives CDR1 SGHDN, CDR2 FVKESK. The CDR3 is 14 residues long. The CDR3 nucleotides are TGTGGAGAATGGAGGGGACGAACTAATGAAAAACTGTTTTTT. The encoded protein is CGEWRGRTNEKLFF.